One sample yielded the 17 T cell receptor beta chains listed below, sequenced in a study of cytomegalovirus exposure and HLA in healthy donors. PCR was performed using 60 Vbeta and 13 Jbeta primers. Only in-frame clones appear in the TCRdb table, and some are missing; sequencing was by immunoSEQ multiplex PCR. Found here are some 150,000 clones, around 78% of them singletons; the top ten hold about 2%. Specimen: PBMCs. The receptors originated from a woman in her thirties in good health and CMV-seropositive.

The chain carries TRBV6-5 and TRBJ1-1; TRBD1 might be the D (5 bases). Germline lookup yields CDR1 MNHEY and CDR2 SVGAGI. The V end was cut by 2 bases, the J end by 4 bases, with 11 bases between. CDR3 length equals 14 residues. The chain's CDR3 is CASSYGGGGTEAFF. As DNA, the CDR3 is TGTGCCAGCAGTTACGGGGGGGGTGGCACTGAAGCTTTCTTT.

A word on this clone: Mismatch with germline at one junction end may stem from a read error. Distinct nucleotide sequences in the sample also encode this CDR3. The chain links TRBV5-1 to TRBJ2-7; 10 nucleotides agree with TRBD1. The length of the CDR3 is 16 residues. The germline gives CDR1 SGHRS, CDR2 YFSETQ. In DNA form, the CDR3 reads TGCGCCAGTAGCTTGGTAGGGGGGACAGGGGACGACGAGCAGTACTTC. The encoded protein is CASSLVGGTGDDEQYF. Based on the CDR3 plus reference TRBV5-1 and TRBJ2-7, the full variable domain is KAGVTQTPRYLIKTRGQQVTLSCSPISGHRSVSWYQQTPGQGLQFLFEYFSETQRNKGNFPGRFSGRQFSNSRSEMNVSTLELGDSALYLCASSLVGGTGDDEQYFGPGTRLTVT.

The chain combines TRBV19 with TRBJ1-1; TRBD1 matches 10 bases. Germline trimming cut 4 bases from V and 4 bases from J; bases unmatched to any gene: 3. The CDR3 has 14 amino acids. Germline V gives CDR1 LNHDA, CDR2 SQIVND (reference sequence). The CDR3 is CASSSRDRGTEAFF. DNA for the CDR3: TGTGCCAGTAGTAGCCGGGACAGGGGCACTGAAGCTTTCTTT.

This clone was recorded once. The chain employs TRBV30 and TRBJ2-3; D is possibly TRBD2 (8 bases). The CDR3 runs to 14 residues. Trimming removed 3 bases at V and 2 bases at J, with 12 bases between. CDR1 and CDR2 (germline): GTSNPN, SVGIG (reference sequence). The CDR3 bases are TGTGCCTGGAGCCGGGAGGGGGCCACAGATACGCAGTATTTT. Its protein is CAWSREGATDTQYF.

The chain employs TRBV9 and TRBJ2-1, with TRBD2 identical over 12 bases. The CDR3 loop spans 20 amino acids. V trimming: 3 bases; J trimming: 4 bases; junction bases outside the gene matches: 17. Germline V gene sequence: CDR1 SGDLS, CDR2 YYNGEE. The CDR3 protein is CASSAPRTSGAGSLYNEQFF. CDR3 DNA: TGTGCCAGCAGCGCGCCAAGGACTAGCGGGGCGGGCAGTCTTTACAATGAGCAGTTCTTC.

The chain recombines TRBV5-6 with TRBJ1-2; D is possibly TRBD1 (5 bases). This CDR3 is 13 amino acids long. The V and J ends lost 0 bases and 8 bases respectively, with 11 bases between them. Looked up from germline, CDR1 is SGHDT and CDR2 is YYEEEE. CDR3 sequence (DNA): TGTGCCAGCAGCTTGGGACAGACATTCGGCTACACCTTC. Its translation is CASSLGQTFGYTF.

In the case of this clone: One end of the junction fails to match germline, which may point to a read error. The chain is built from TRBV7-2 and TRBJ1-1; no clear D. The germline CDR1 and CDR2 sequences are SGHTA and FQGNSA. The CDR3 is made up of 14 amino acids. The CDR3 reads CAGSPDLGRTEAFF. In DNA form, the CDR3 reads TGTGCCGGCAGCCCTGATCTGGGGAGGACTGAAGCTTTCTTT.

This clone was seen only a few times. This chain uses TRBV4-1 with TRBJ2-7; 7 positions agree with TRBD2. J was trimmed by 3 bases and V by 1 base; bases with no gene match: 6. The CDR3 covers 15 residues. Germline CDR1 and CDR2: MGHRA and YSYEKL. DNA of the CDR3: TGCGCCAGCAGCCAAGTGAGCGGGACGCACTACGAGCAGTACTTC. It is translated as CASSQVSGTHYEQYF.

The chain uses TRBV2 and TRBJ2-3; TRBD1 aligns across 10 bases. This CDR3 has 12 residues. After removal of 11 bases from V and 1 base from J, the junction contained 0 bases not matched to a gene. Germline V lookup: CDR1 SNHLY, CDR2 FYNNEI. The CDR3 is CAGQGGTDTQYF. The DNA of the CDR3 is TGTGCCGGACAGGGGGGCACAGATACGCAGTATTTT. The whole variable domain, filled in from reference TRBV2 and TRBJ2-3, reads EPEVTQTPSHQVTQMGQEVILRCVPISNHLYFYWYRQILGQKVEFLVSFYNNEISEKSEIFDDQFSVERPDGSNFTLKIRSTKLEDSAMYFCAGQGGTDTQYFGPGTRLTVL.

The chain employs TRBV7-9 and TRBJ2-2; 13 nucleotides match TRBD2. V shed 2 bases and J 5 bases; nucleotides not matched to a gene: 5. Germline V gives CDR1 SEHNR, CDR2 FQNEAQ (reference sequence). The CDR3 has 17 residues. This CDR3 reads CASSLRLAGGITGELFF. CDR3 nucleotides: TGTGCCAGCAGCTTAAGACTAGCGGGGGGCATTACCGGGGAGCTGTTTTTT. Variable domain in full (rest from reference TRBV7-9 and TRBJ2-2): DTGVSQNPRHKITKRGQNVTFRCDPISEHNRLYWYRQTLGQGPEFLTYFQNEAQLEKSRLLSDRFSAERPKGSFSTLEIQRTEQGDSAMYLCASSLRLAGGITGELFFGEGSRLTVL.

The chain couples TRBV7-8 to TRBJ2-1; D may be TRBD1 (5 bases). V lost 3 bases and J lost 2, with 8 bases in between. Germline V gives CDR1 SGHVS, CDR2 FQNEAQ. CDR3 length: 14 amino acids. CDR3 sequence: CASSFPGTYNEQFF. The CDR3 DNA is TGTGCCAGCAGCTTTCCAGGGACCTACAATGAGCAGTTCTTC. Full variable domain (outside the CDR3, taken from reference TRBV7-8 and TRBJ2-1): GAGVSQSPRYKVAKRGQDVALRCDPISGHVSLFWYQQALGQGPEFLTYFQNEAQLDKSGLPSDRFFAERPEGSVSTLKIQRTQQEDSAVYLCASSFPGTYNEQFFGPGTRLTVL.

This chain connects TRBV5-1 to TRBJ1-1; 8 bases map to TRBD1. The CDR3 totals 13 residues. From germline, CDR1 is SGHRS and CDR2 YFSETQ. V shed 5 bases, J shed 1 base, and the junction held 1 base outside the gene matches. This CDR3 is CASSGQGNTEAFF. In nucleotides, the CDR3 is TGCGCCAGCAGTGGACAGGGGAACACTGAAGCTTTCTTT.

The rearrangement links TRBV5-4 to TRBJ2-2, with TRBD1 matching 8 bases. V shed 2 bases, J shed 7 bases, and the junction held 4 bases outside the gene matches. The length of the CDR3 is 14 residues. From germline, CDR1 is SGHNT and CDR2 YYREEE (reference sequence). CDR3 protein: CASSFQGAGGELFF. The CDR3 DNA sequence: TGTGCCAGCAGCTTTCAGGGGGCGGGCGGGGAGCTGTTTTTT.

The rearrangement links TRBV6-6 to TRBJ1-5, with TRBD1 matching over 9 bases. Looked up from germline, CDR1 is MNHNY and CDR2 is SVGAGI (reference sequence). This CDR3 contains 14 residues. The J segment lost 7 bases and the V segment lost 7 bases, leaving 8 bases of the junction unmatched. CDR3 residues: CASMDRGDGQPQHF. The CDR3 DNA reads as TGTGCCAGCATGGACAGGGGTGACGGACAGCCCCAGCATTTT.

DNA of the CDR3: TGTGCCAGCAGCGACAACTCCTTAGAAACCGGATACAATGAGCAGTTCTTC. Amino acids: CASSDNSLETGYNEQFF. This sequence joins TRBV7-8 and TRBJ2-1; D gene ambiguous. Between the trimmed V and J ends, which lost 5 bases and 4 bases, there was a span of 21 bases. The germline CDR1 and CDR2 sequences are SGHVS and FQNEAQ. This CDR3 spans 17 amino acids.

In the case of this clone: In the same sample, other DNA sequences code for this CDR3. V usage is TRBV29-1 and J usage is TRBJ1-2, with 9 bases lining up with TRBD1. J gave up 8 bases and V 4 bases, and 2 bases lay outside the gene matches. Germline loops: CDR1 SQVTM, CDR2 ANQGSEA. The length of the CDR3 is 11 residues. The CDR3 sequence is CSVGTGEGYTF. DNA for the CDR3: TGCAGCGTTGGGACAGGGGAAGGCTACACCTTC.

J is TRBJ1-1 and V is TRBV6-1; TRBD1 matches at 7 bases. Germline V gene data show CDR1 as MNHNS and CDR2 as SASEGT. The V gene end was trimmed by 11 bases and the J gene end by 0 bases; junction bases not matched to a gene: 9. The CDR3 covers 14 residues. Written as DNA, the CDR3 is TGTGCCTCCCAGGGGGGAATGGTGAACACTGAAGCTTTCTTT. Protein sequence: CASQGGMVNTEAFF.